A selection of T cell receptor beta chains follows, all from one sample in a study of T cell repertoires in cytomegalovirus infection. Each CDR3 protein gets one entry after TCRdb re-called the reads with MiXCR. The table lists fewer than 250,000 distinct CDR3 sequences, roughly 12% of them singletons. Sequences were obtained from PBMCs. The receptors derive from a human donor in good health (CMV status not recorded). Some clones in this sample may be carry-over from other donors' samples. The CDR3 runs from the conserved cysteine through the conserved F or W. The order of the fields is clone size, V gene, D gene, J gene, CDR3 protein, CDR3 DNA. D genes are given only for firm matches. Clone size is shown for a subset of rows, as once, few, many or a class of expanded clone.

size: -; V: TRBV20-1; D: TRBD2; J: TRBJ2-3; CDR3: CSSRGGPRDTQYF; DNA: TGCAGTTCCCGGGGGGGTCCTAGAGATACGCAGTATTTT
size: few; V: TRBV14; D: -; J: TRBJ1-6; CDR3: CASSQEGSVRAPLHF; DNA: TGTGCCAGCAGCCAAGAAGGGTCGGTGAGGGCACCCCTCCACTTT
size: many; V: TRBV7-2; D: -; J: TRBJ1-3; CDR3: CASSLEADLSGNTIYF; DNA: TGTGCCAGCAGCTTAGAGGCAGACCTCTCTGGAAACACCATATATTTT
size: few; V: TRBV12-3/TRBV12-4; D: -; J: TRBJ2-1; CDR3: CASRYAWGSSYNEQFF; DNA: TGTGCCAGCAGATATGCATGGGGCAGCTCCTACAATGAGCAGTTCTTC
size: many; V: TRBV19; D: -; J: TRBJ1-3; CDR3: CASSIGVSGNTIYF; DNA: TGTGCCAGTAGTATAGGGGTTTCTGGAAACACCATATATTTT
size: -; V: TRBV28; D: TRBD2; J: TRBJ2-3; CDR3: CASSPTRTRSLTDTQYF; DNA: TGTGCCAGCAGTCCCACCCGGACTAGAAGCCTCACAGATACGCAGTATTTT
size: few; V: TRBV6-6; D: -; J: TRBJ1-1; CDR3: CASRPSGATNTEAFF; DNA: TGTGCCAGCAGGCCCTCGGGGGCTACCAACACTGAAGCTTTCTTT
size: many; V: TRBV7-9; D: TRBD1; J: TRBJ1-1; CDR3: CASSLAGQGTEAFF; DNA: TGTGCCAGCAGCTTAGCCGGACAGGGAACTGAAGCTTTCTTT
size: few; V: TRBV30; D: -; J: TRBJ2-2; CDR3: CAWSERANTGELFF; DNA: TGTGCCTGGTCGGAAAGGGCGAACACCGGGGAGCTGTTTTTT
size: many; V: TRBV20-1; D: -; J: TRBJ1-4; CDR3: CSAVVVGLEKLFF; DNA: TGCAGTGCGGTGGTGGTCGGCCTGGAAAAACTGTTTTTT
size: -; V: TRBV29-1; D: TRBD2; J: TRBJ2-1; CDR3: CSVSGPGLAAVNEQFF; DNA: TGCAGCGTTTCCGGACCGGGACTAGCGGCAGTCAATGAGCAGTTCTTC
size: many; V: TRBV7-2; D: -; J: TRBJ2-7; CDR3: CASSLGLYTYEQYF; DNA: TGTGCCAGCAGCCTAGGACTCTATACCTACGAGCAGTACTTC
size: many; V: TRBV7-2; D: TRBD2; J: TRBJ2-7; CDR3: CASSAGTSGSWGLYEQYF; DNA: TGTGCCAGCAGCGCCGGGACTAGCGGGAGTTGGGGGCTCTACGAGCAGTACTTC